The 27 T cell receptor beta chains given below trace back to one sample, sequenced in a study of blood T cell repertoires in COVID-19 (dated by TCRdb to 2020 to 2021). The library was produced with the immunoSEQ multiplex PCR assay. As stored in TCRdb, this immuneACCESS dataset retains in-frame rearrangements with V and J assigned. A fraction of the clones does not appear; measured against another copy, unresolved V genes explain less than half of the discrepancy, and the remainder lacks a known reason. This sample comprises about 400,000 clones, 89% of them detected only once. The top ten hold 0.95% to 1.5% of the sample. Sequenced input: peripheral blood. The receptors were sampled from a middle-aged man with acute or convalescent COVID-19.

The rearrangement joins TRBV25-1 to TRBJ2-6; 10 bases are shared with TRBD1. Looked up from germline, CDR1 is MGHDK and CDR2 is SYGVNS. This CDR3 spans 17 amino acids. V gave up 3 bases and J gave up 6 bases; unmatched junction bases: 8. CDR3 in amino acids: CASSDPGQGFEANVLTF. In DNA form, the CDR3 reads TGTGCCAGCAGTGATCCGGGACAGGGGTTTGAGGCCAACGTCCTGACTTTC.

This chain connects TRBV10-1 to TRBJ1-1; D remains unclear. CDR1 WNHNN and CDR2 SYGVQD come from the germline V gene (reference sequence). CDR3 length: 15 amino acids. V lost 10 bases and J 2 bases, leaving 20 bases between the germline ends. The CDR3 DNA reads as TGCGCCAACCCCGCCGATAAGAGGGTCAACACTGAAGCTTTCTTT. It translates to CANPADKRVNTEAFF.

This chain connects TRBV5-8 to TRBJ1-1, with D tentatively TRBD1 (5 bases). Germline CDR1 reads SGHTS; CDR2 reads YDEGEE. The ends were cut back, 2 bases at V and 8 bases at J, with 16 bases in the middle. CDR3 length equals 14 residues. CDR3 residues: CASSFLSSRAEAFF. The CDR3 coding sequence is TGTGCCAGCAGCTTTTTGTCATCCAGGGCAGAAGCTTTCTTT.

The rearrangement uses TRBV5-1 and TRBJ2-3, with a weak D call TRBD2 (5 bases). The germline gives CDR1 SGHRS, CDR2 YFSETQ. This CDR3 is 13 amino acids long. Trimming left V 5 bases short and J 6 bases short, with 13 bases between. CDR3 loop: CASSTGFMDTQYF. CDR3 sequence (DNA): TGCGCCAGCAGTACGGGGTTCATGGATACGCAGTATTTT.

This clone has a single count. This chain uses TRBV12-2 with TRBJ1-3; the listed D gene, TRBD1, was not tested against the DNA. TRBV12-2 corresponds to a pseudogene. This CDR3 spans 24 amino acids. CDR3 amino acids: CASRLLSAGGQGAPPGATGNTIYF. CDR3 nucleotides: TGTGCAAGTCGCTTACTTTCGGCGGGGGGACAGGGGGCGCCTCCCGGAGCGACTGGAAACACCATATATTTT.

The chain has TRBV19 and TRBJ1-6; TRBD1 matches at 10 bases. The ends lost 5 bases at V and 6 bases at J; junction bases unmatched: 4. Germline CDR1 is LNHDA and CDR2 is SQIVND (reference sequence). CDR3 size: 15 residues. CDR3 nucleotide sequence: TGTGCCAGTAGTGACTGGGACAGGGGTAATTCACCCCTCCACTTT. It is translated as CASSDWDRGNSPLHF. Variable domain in full (rest from reference TRBV19 and TRBJ1-6): DGGITQSPKYLFRKEGQNVTLSCEQNLNHDAMYWYRQDPGQGLRLIYYSQIVNDFQKGDIAEGYSVSREKKESFPLTVTSAQKNPTAFYLCASSDWDRGNSPLHFGNGTRLTVT.

V gene TRBV24-1 combines with J gene TRBJ2-1; 11 nucleotides align to TRBD2. Germline loops: CDR1 KGHDR, CDR2 SFDVKD. Unmatched junction bases numbered 7, after V lost 5 bases and J lost 5 bases. The CDR3 spans 16 residues. CDR3 sequence (DNA): TGTGCCACCAGTGGACCGGGACTAGCGGCAAACAATGAGCAGTTCTTC. Residues: CATSGPGLAANNEQFF.

The rearrangement uses TRBV29-1 and TRBJ2-5; 8 bases match TRBD2. There are 15 residues in the CDR3. The junction had 6 bases not matched to a gene; V was cut back by 3 bases and J by 0 bases. The V gene's germline CDR1 is SQVTM and CDR2 ANQGSEA. As DNA, the CDR3 is TGCAGCGTTGAGAGCGCGGGGGGCTACCAAGAGACCCAGTACTTC. Amino acids: CSVESAGGYQETQYF. The full variable domain, rest sourced from reference TRBV29-1 and TRBJ2-5, is SAVISQKPSRDICQRGTSLTIQCQVDSQVTMMFWYRQQPGQSLTLIATANQGSEATYESGFVIDKFPISRPNLTFSTLTVSNMSPEDSSIYLCSVESAGGYQETQYFGPGTRLLVL.

The chain combines TRBV25-1 with TRBJ1-1; 7 nucleotides match TRBD1. Germline V lookup: CDR1 MGHDK, CDR2 SYGVNS. J lost 0 bases, V lost 8 bases, and 3 bases had no gene match. CDR3 size: 13 residues. CDR3 amino acids: CASVDRVNTEAFF. CDR3 bases: TGTGCCAGCGTTGACAGGGTGAACACTGAAGCTTTCTTT.

J is TRBJ1-1 and V is TRBV29-1, with D maybe TRBD1 (5 bases). Germline CDR1 is SQVTM and CDR2 is ANQGSEA. The CDR3 has 13 amino acids. Trimming took 5 bases from V and 1 from J, leaving 11 bases between them. The CDR3 sequence: CSVQSGWNTEAFF. The CDR3 DNA follows: TGCAGCGTTCAATCAGGGTGGAACACTGAAGCTTTCTTT.

This chain joins TRBV12-3 or TRBV12-4 and TRBJ2-5; TRBD1 might be the D (5 bases). V was trimmed by 6 bases and J by 5 bases, leaving 13 bases between them. The CDR3 is 13 residues long. The CDR3 region has the DNA TGTGCCAGCAGGGCCCCCAACAGGGAGACCCAGTACTTC. Protein: CASRAPNRETQYF.

This sequence joins TRBV6-5 and TRBJ2-2; 7 bases are shared with TRBD2. V was clipped by 2 bases and J by 7 bases; unmatched bases: 7. From germline, CDR1 is MNHEY and CDR2 SVGAGI. The CDR3 totals 15 residues. CDR3 residues: CASSYGASGGGELFF. CDR3 nucleotides: TGTGCCAGCAGTTACGGGGCTAGCGGTGGCGGGGAGCTGTTTTTT.

The chain carries TRBV6-5 and TRBJ2-7, with 7 positions matching TRBD1. V was pared by 2 bases and J by 2 bases, with 3 bases of the junction left unmatched. The germline CDR1 and CDR2 sequences are MNHEY and SVGAGI. This CDR3 contains 14 residues. For the CDR3, the DNA is TGTGCCAGCAGTTACAGCCAGGGGGCCTACGAGCAGTACTTC. Encoded protein: CASSYSQGAYEQYF.

The V and J genes are TRBV18 and TRBJ2-2; D possibly corresponds to TRBD2 (5 bases). Trimming shortened V by 3 bases and J by 6 bases, and 8 bases separated the two germline ends. CDR3 size: 13 residues. Germline CDR1 KGHSH, CDR2 LQKENI. The CDR3 DNA reads as TGTGCCAGCTCACCGGAGGTATCCGGGGAGCTGTTTTTT. Its protein is CASSPEVSGELFF.

The rearrangement uses TRBV5-4 and TRBJ1-1; D might be TRBD1 (5 bases). This CDR3 is built from 15 residues. Deletions cut 2 bases from V and 4 bases from J, with 15 bases between. The V gene's germline CDR1 is SGHNT and CDR2 YYREEE (reference sequence). The CDR3 loop reads CASSFSPYGGTEAFF. The CDR3 nucleotides read TGTGCCAGCAGCTTCAGCCCGTACGGGGGCACTGAAGCTTTCTTT.

This chain connects TRBV4-1 to TRBJ2-7; D is possibly TRBD2 (5 bases). Trimming took 1 base from V and 4 from J, leaving 14 bases between them. The CDR3 is 15 residues long. The germline V gene has CDR1 MGHRA and CDR2 YSYEKL. This CDR3 reads CASSQVRGVKYEQYF. DNA for the CDR3: TGCGCCAGCAGCCAAGTTCGGGGAGTTAAATACGAGCAGTACTTC.

The rearrangement uses TRBV11-2 and TRBJ2-2; TRBD1 agrees at 8 bases. The CDR3 sequence is 19 residues long. CDR1 SGHAT and CDR2 FQNNGV come from the germline V gene. V shed 3 bases, J shed 6 bases, and the junction held 18 bases outside the gene matches. The CDR3 bases are TGTGCCAGCAGCTTCCGTCGGGCAGGGGGCGCCCCGATAGCCGGGGAGCTGTTTTTT. Amino acids: CASSFRRAGGAPIAGELFF. The variable domain in full, with the rest retrieved from reference TRBV11-2 and TRBJ2-2, is EAGVAQSPRYKIIEKRQSVAFWCNPISGHATLYWYQQILGQGPKLLIQFQNNGVVDDSQLPKDRFSAERLKGVDSTLKIQPAKLEDSAVYLCASSFRRAGGAPIAGELFFGEGSRLTVL.

This clone was found once. This chain joins TRBV18 and TRBJ1-1; 9 bases match TRBD1. The length of the CDR3 is 15 residues. With V trimmed by 8 bases and J by 3 bases, 10 bases remained unmatched. The germline V gene has CDR1 KGHSH and CDR2 LQKENI. The CDR3 DNA sequence: TGTGCCAGCACTATGTTGGGACAGGGCGACACTGAAGCTTTCTTT. This gives the protein CASTMLGQGDTEAFF. The full variable domain, its missing parts supplied by reference TRBV18 and TRBJ1-1, is NAGVMQNPRHLVRRRGQEARLRCSPMKGHSHVYWYRQLPEEGLKFMVYLQKENIIDESGMPKERFSAEFPKEGPSILRIQQVVRGDSAAYFCASTMLGQGDTEAFFGQGTRLTVV.

The chain is built from TRBV11-2 and TRBJ1-5, with TRBD1 matching over 8 bases. The germline V gene has CDR1 SGHAT and CDR2 FQNNGV. This CDR3 has 15 residues. Trimming at V came to 5 bases and at J to 1 base, leaving 4 bases not matched to a gene. CDR3 nucleotide sequence: TGTGCCAGCAGCGGACAGGGTCGGAGCAATCAGCCCCAGCATTTT. This translates into CASSGQGRSNQPQHF.

The chain links TRBV4-1 to TRBJ1-2, with 12 bases identical to TRBD1. V gave up 3 bases and J gave up 3 bases; unmatched junction bases: 8. Germline V gene lookup returns CDR1 MGHRA and CDR2 YSYEKL. This CDR3 contains 17 residues. CDR3: CASSHAGTGGTYYGYTF. DNA for the CDR3: TGCGCCAGCAGCCACGCCGGGACAGGGGGCACCTACTATGGCTACACCTTC.

This clone was recorded only once. The chain recombines TRBV19 with TRBJ2-1, with TRBD2 identical over 8 bases. Trimming removed 5 bases from V and 0 bases from J; junction bases left unmatched: 12. CDR1 is LNHDA and CDR2 is SQIVND in the germline V gene (reference sequence). This CDR3 has 18 amino acids. The CDR3 loop is CASSAGPGGITSYNEQFF. CDR3 DNA: TGTGCCAGTAGTGCGGGACCGGGGGGGATTACCTCCTACAATGAGCAGTTCTTC. Using reference TRBV19 and TRBJ2-1 for the parts outside the CDR3, the full variable domain is DGGITQSPKYLFRKEGQNVTLSCEQNLNHDAMYWYRQDPGQGLRLIYYSQIVNDFQKGDIAEGYSVSREKKESFPLTVTSAQKNPTAFYLCASSAGPGGITSYNEQFFGPGTRLTVL.

A single count supports this clone. DNA for the CDR3: TGTGCCAGCAGTTGGACAGTCAGGAGTGAAGCTTTCTTT. It codes for CASSWTVRSEAFF. The V call is TRBV27, the J call TRBJ1-1, with D maybe TRBD1 (6 bases). Germline CDR1 and CDR2: MNHEY and SMNVEV (reference sequence). The CDR3 consists of 13 residues. Trimming took off 4 bases at V and 7 bases at J, with 13 bases between the two ends.

The V gene is TRBV28, the J gene TRBJ2-5, with 12 positions matching TRBD2. Germline V gene sequence: CDR1 MDHEN, CDR2 SYDVKM. This CDR3 has 16 residues. V shed 5 bases, J shed 3 bases, and the junction held 7 bases outside the gene matches. CDR3 DNA: TGTGCCAGCAGTCCGGCTAGCGGGGGGGCCAAAGAGACCCAGTACTTC. It codes for CASSPASGGAKETQYF.

The chain joins TRBV6-6 to TRBJ1-1; 7 bases line up with TRBD1. The germline gives CDR1 MNHNY, CDR2 SVGAGI (reference sequence). Losses at the gene ends were 2 bases for V and 0 bases for J; bases not matched to a gene: 6. CDR3 length equals 16 residues. The DNA of the CDR3 is TGTGCCAGCAGTTACACACTACAGGGGATGAACACTGAAGCTTTCTTT. Its translation: CASSYTLQGMNTEAFF.

V gene TRBV3-1 (or the pseudogene TRBV3-2) combines with J gene TRBJ1-2; no firm D call. This CDR3 is built from 15 residues. The germline V gene encodes CDR1 LGHDT and CDR2 YNNKEL (reference sequence). The germline V and J ends were trimmed by 1 base and 6 bases, with 15 bases remaining between them. This CDR3 is CASSQGSWSFNGYTF. The CDR3 nucleotides are TGTGCCAGCAGCCAAGGGTCGTGGAGTTTCAATGGCTACACCTTC.

CDR3 protein: CASSPRTGEKLFF. As DNA, the CDR3 is TGTGCCAGTAGTCCTCGGACAGGCGAAAAACTGTTTTTT. The chain joins TRBV19 to TRBJ1-4; 7 nucleotides align to TRBD1. The CDR3 has 13 amino acids. J was trimmed by 8 bases and V by 5 bases; bases with no gene match: 5. CDR1 is LNHDA and CDR2 is SQIVND in the germline V gene (reference sequence).

The rearrangement joins TRBV27 to TRBJ2-3; 9 bases agree with TRBD2. Germline V lookup: CDR1 MNHEY, CDR2 SMNVEV (reference sequence). V was clipped by 5 bases and J by 1 base; unmatched bases: 10. The CDR3 runs 17 residues. CDR3 sequence: CASSKDTSGFGTDTQYF. The CDR3 DNA reads as TGTGCCAGCAGTAAAGATACTAGCGGGTTCGGCACAGATACGCAGTATTTT.